The 9 T cell receptor beta chains reported below all come from one sample, sequenced in a study of cytomegalovirus exposure and HLA in healthy donors. Researchers ran the PCR with 60 Vbeta and 13 Jbeta primers. Some clones are missing from TCRdb's copy, which holds only in-frame ones; the method was immunoSEQ multiplex PCR. The table lists some 130,000 clones, roughly 77% of them singletons. The material sequenced was PBMCs. Receptor source: a young man in good health.

The chain recombines TRBV7-9 with TRBJ2-3, with D uncertain. The CDR3 has 15 amino acids. V was trimmed by 1 base and J by 1 base, leaving 9 bases between them. Germline values: CDR1 SEHNR, CDR2 FQNEAQ (reference sequence). CDR3 sequence: CASSLGAVGTDTQYF. CDR3 DNA: TGTGCCAGCAGCTTAGGGGCAGTTGGCACAGATACGCAGTATTTT.

The chain is built from TRBV19 and TRBJ1-1; D perhaps matches TRBD1 (6 bases). Deletions cut 1 base from V and 2 bases from J, with 8 bases between. The germline V gene has CDR1 LNHDA and CDR2 SQIVND (reference sequence). The CDR3 runs to 14 residues. The CDR3: CASSIGTVNTEAFF. DNA for the CDR3: TGTGCCAGTAGTATAGGGACAGTTAACACTGAAGCTTTCTTT.

V usage is TRBV18 and J usage is TRBJ2-7, with a weak D call TRBD1 (5 bases). The germline V gene encodes CDR1 KGHSH and CDR2 LQKENI. The CDR3 totals 13 residues. Between the trimmed V and J ends, which lost 2 bases and 3 bases, there was a span of 8 bases. Here the CDR3 reads CASSPSRDYEQYF. The CDR3 bases are TGTGCCAGCTCACCAAGCAGGGACTACGAGCAGTACTTC.

The V call is TRBV5-1, the J call TRBJ2-3; TRBD1 matches at 7 bases. This CDR3 is 15 amino acids long. The V segment lost 3 bases and the J segment 8 bases; nucleotides outside the gene matches: 12. In germline, CDR1 is SGHRS, CDR2 YFSETQ. In nucleotides, the CDR3 is TGCGCCAGCAGCTGGACCACAGGGGACACCGTTACGCAGTATTTT. It translates to CASSWTTGDTVTQYF.

V gene TRBV9 combines with J gene TRBJ2-1; a possible D gene is TRBD1 (6 bases). The germline V and J ends were trimmed by 6 bases and 0 bases, with 13 bases remaining between them. The V gene's germline CDR1 is SGDLS and CDR2 YYNGEE. The CDR3 length is 15 residues. CDR3 bases: TGTGCCAGCACCCGCGTGGGGGCCTCCTACAATGAGCAGTTCTTC. It codes for CASTRVGASYNEQFF.

The rearrangement uses TRBV2 and TRBJ1-2, with TRBD1 identical over 9 bases. CDR3 length equals 14 residues. Unmatched junction bases numbered 6, after V lost 6 bases and J lost 4 bases. Germline-derived CDR1 and CDR2 are SNHLY and FYNNEI. The CDR3 reads CASRTQGAPYGYTF. The CDR3 bases are TGTGCCAGCAGGACACAGGGGGCCCCCTATGGCTACACCTTC.

The chain has TRBV29-1 and TRBJ2-3, with a weak D call TRBD2 (5 bases). Germline V gene lookup returns CDR1 SQVTM and CDR2 ANQGSEA. V shed 3 bases and J shed 3 bases, with 13 bases lying between them. The length of the CDR3 is 14 residues. The CDR3 region has the DNA TGCAGCGTTGACTGGCTAGCTCTGACAGATACGCAGTATTTT. The encoded protein is CSVDWLALTDTQYF.

This clone was seen a single time. The genes are TRBV10-3 and TRBJ2-1, with 9 bases that match TRBD2. CDR1 is ENHRY, CDR2 SYGVKD, per germline. V lost 2 bases and J lost 5; bases outside the gene matches: 16. The CDR3 runs 19 residues. CDR3 sequence: CAISEIDGWELAGDNEQFF. The DNA of the CDR3 is TGTGCCATCAGTGAGATCGACGGGTGGGAACTAGCGGGTGACAATGAGCAGTTCTTC.

This sequence joins TRBV6-5 and TRBJ2-3; no definite D call. There are 15 residues in the CDR3. Trimming shortened V by 8 bases and J by 0 bases, and 15 bases separated the two germline ends. Looked up from germline, CDR1 is MNHEY and CDR2 is SVGAGI. The CDR3 is CASLPTGQSTDTQYF. The CDR3 DNA is TGTGCCAGCCTGCCTACTGGGCAGAGCACAGATACGCAGTATTTT.